These T cell receptor beta chains were read from a single sample in a study of T cells of healthy individuals. MiXCR was run by TCRdb on the 5' RACE reads, yielding one entry per CDR3 protein. The data contain tens of thousands of distinct CDR3 sequences, roughly 14% of them seen just once; the ten biggest clones take up 15% to 20%. The receptors here all came from a human donor in good health. CDR3s include the opening cysteine and the closing phenylalanine or tryptophan. The order of the fields is D gene, clone size, V gene, J gene, CDR3 protein, CDR3 DNA. The D gene is left open where the match is weak. A clone size is listed for some rows: how often the clone was seen (once, few, many), or a class if it is expanded.

D: -; size: -; V: TRBV3-1; J: TRBJ2-1; CDR3: CASSQDAGNEQFF; DNA: TGTGCCAGCAGCCAAGACGCCGGGAATGAGCAGTTCTTC
D: -; size: many; V: TRBV20-1; J: TRBJ1-2; CDR3: CSARGHGSVSYGYTF; DNA: TGCAGTGCTAGAGGCCACGGGTCGGTTAGCTATGGCTACACCTTC
D: -; size: few; V: TRBV7-8; J: TRBJ1-3; CDR3: CASSPSLAPSSGNTIYF; DNA: TGTGCCAGCAGCCCTAGTCTGGCTCCAAGCTCTGGAAACACCATATATTTT
D: TRBD1; size: -; V: TRBV19; J: TRBJ2-4; CDR3: CASSTGQGAAKNIQYF; DNA: TGTGCCAGTAGTACTGGACAGGGGGCGGCCAAAAACATTCAGTACTTC
D: -; size: many; V: TRBV4-1; J: TRBJ2-7; CDR3: CASSQILTGISYEQYF; DNA: TGCGCCAGCAGCCAGATACTTACGGGGATCTCCTACGAGCAGTACTTC
D: -; size: many; V: TRBV7-2; J: TRBJ1-2; CDR3: CASSLEAVNYGYTF; DNA: TGTGCCAGCAGCTTAGAGGCGGTCAACTATGGCTACACCTTC
D: -; size: many; V: TRBV3-1; J: TRBJ2-7; CDR3: CASSQGPDSSYEQYF; DNA: TGTGCCAGCAGCCAAGGGCCGGACAGTTCCTACGAGCAGTACTTC
D: -; size: many; V: TRBV6-2/TRBV6-3; J: TRBJ2-3; CDR3: CASSYDGTDTQYF; DNA: TGTGCCAGCAGTTACGACGGCACAGATACGCAGTATTTT
D: -; size: -; V: TRBV24-1; J: TRBJ2-2; CDR3: CATKSGIDTGELFF; DNA: TGTGCCACCAAGTCGGGAATTGACACCGGGGAGCTGTTTTTT
D: TRBD1; size: -; V: TRBV10-2; J: TRBJ1-4; CDR3: CASGAGTGNEKLFF; DNA: TGCGCCAGCGGGGCCGGGACAGGGAATGAAAAACTGTTTTTT
D: TRBD2; size: many; V: TRBV29-1; J: TRBJ2-3; CDR3: CSVGSGLTDTQYF; DNA: TGCAGCGTTGGTAGCGGGTTAACAGATACGCAGTATTTT
D: TRBD1; size: few; V: TRBV20-1; J: TRBJ1-2; CDR3: CSADQGARGYTF; DNA: TGCAGTGCTGATCAGGGGGCGCGGGGCTACACCTTC
D: TRBD1; size: -; V: TRBV2; J: TRBJ2-1; CDR3: CASSQDRGSTQFF; DNA: TGTGCCAGCAGTCAAGACAGGGGGTCTACTCAGTTCTTC
D: -; size: few; V: TRBV27; J: TRBJ1-5; CDR3: CASRADRVNQPQHF; DNA: TGTGCCAGCAGGGCGGACAGAGTCAATCAGCCCCAGCATTTT
D: -; size: many; V: TRBV24-1; J: TRBJ1-1; CDR3: CATRVGTEAFF; DNA: TGTGCCACCAGGGTGGGCACTGAAGCTTTCTTT
D: TRBD1; size: -; V: TRBV6-5; J: TRBJ2-7; CDR3: CASRNPGQGGEQYF; DNA: TGTGCCAGCAGGAACCCGGGACAGGGTGGCGAGCAGTACTTC
D: TRBD2; size: many; V: TRBV24-1; J: TRBJ2-5; CDR3: CATSDAGLAGGLETQYF; DNA: TGTGCCACCAGTGATGCCGGGCTAGCGGGGGGGCTGGAGACCCAGTACTTC
D: TRBD1; size: -; V: TRBV6-6; J: TRBJ1-6; CDR3: CASSPGQGASPLHF; DNA: TGTGCCAGCAGCCCGGGACAGGGGGCTTCACCCCTCCACTTT
D: -; size: many; V: TRBV11-2; J: TRBJ2-5; CDR3: CASSLALIDQETQYF; DNA: TGTGCCAGCAGCTTAGCCTTAATAGACCAAGAGACCCAGTACTTC
D: -; size: -; V: TRBV4-3; J: TRBJ2-1; CDR3: CASSPTGFSYNEQFF; DNA: TGCGCCAGCAGCCCAACAGGGTTCTCCTACAATGAGCAGTTCTTC
D: -; size: few; V: TRBV29-1; J: TRBJ2-3; CDR3: CSVAKGTDTQYF; DNA: TGCAGCGTTGCGAAGGGTACAGATACGCAGTATTTT
D: -; size: many; V: TRBV15; J: TRBJ1-4; CDR3: CATSPGDEKLFF; DNA: TGTGCCACAAGTCCAGGGGATGAAAAACTGTTTTTT
D: -; size: many; V: TRBV19; J: TRBJ1-4; CDR3: CASTAPGEKLFF; DNA: TGTGCCAGTACCGCACCGGGTGAAAAACTGTTTTTT
D: -; size: many; V: TRBV12-3/TRBV12-4; J: TRBJ2-7; CDR3: CASSYEIFYEQYF; DNA: TGTGCCAGCAGCTACGAAATTTTCTACGAGCAGTACTTC
D: TRBD2; size: many; V: TRBV7-2; J: TRBJ2-2; CDR3: CASSLSVGLANTGELFF; DNA: TGTGCCAGCAGCTTAAGTGTAGGACTAGCGAACACCGGGGAGCTGTTTTTT
D: TRBD1; size: -; V: TRBV29-1; J: TRBJ2-2; CDR3: CSVNRGTGELFF; DNA: TGCAGCGTTAACAGGGGGACCGGGGAGCTGTTTTTT
D: TRBD1; size: few; V: TRBV6-5; J: TRBJ1-1; CDR3: CASSSGQIKVAEAFF; DNA: TGTGCCAGCAGTTCGGGACAGATTAAGGTGGCTGAAGCTTTCTTT
D: TRBD2; size: many; V: TRBV6-6; J: TRBJ2-1; CDR3: CASSYPLGLLAGKSYNEQFF; DNA: TGTGCCAGCAGTTACCCACTCGGCTTACTAGCGGGAAAGTCCTACAATGAGCAGTTCTTC
D: -; size: few; V: TRBV9; J: TRBJ2-7; CDR3: CASSVEDGQAYEQYF; DNA: TGTGCCAGCAGCGTAGAGGACGGGCAGGCCTACGAGCAGTACTTC
D: -; size: many; V: TRBV5-1; J: TRBJ1-4; CDR3: CASSLEARGEKLFF; DNA: TGCGCCAGCAGCTTAGAGGCGAGGGGCGAAAAACTGTTTTTT
D: -; size: few; V: TRBV29-1; J: TRBJ2-2; CDR3: CSVEASANTGELFF; DNA: TGCAGCGTTGAAGCGAGCGCGAACACCGGGGAGCTGTTTTTT
D: TRBD2; size: many; V: TRBV18; J: TRBJ2-3; CDR3: CASSPPRGGGPDTQYF; DNA: TGTGCCAGCTCACCACCGAGAGGCGGGGGGCCAGATACGCAGTATTTT
D: TRBD1; size: -; V: TRBV7-2; J: TRBJ1-4; CDR3: CASSLRGQHNEKLFF; DNA: TGTGCCAGCAGCCTAAGGGGACAGCATAATGAAAAACTGTTTTTT
D: -; size: many; V: TRBV20-1; J: TRBJ1-1; CDR3: CSALRASGATEAFF; DNA: TGCAGTGCTTTGAGGGCCAGCGGGGCCACTGAAGCTTTCTTT
D: TRBD1; size: many; V: TRBV5-1; J: TRBJ2-7; CDR3: CASSYKTGTGKDEQYF; DNA: TGCGCCAGCAGCTATAAGACCGGGACAGGGAAGGACGAGCAGTACTTC
D: -; size: many; V: TRBV29-1; J: TRBJ1-3; CDR3: CSVETPGAGNTIYF; DNA: TGCAGCGTTGAAACCCCAGGCGCTGGAAACACCATATATTTT
D: -; size: many; V: TRBV3-1; J: TRBJ1-1; CDR3: CASSYEPGSGHTEAFF; DNA: TGTGCCAGCAGCTATGAACCGGGCTCGGGTCACACTGAAGCTTTCTTT
D: -; size: -; V: TRBV7-2; J: TRBJ1-1; CDR3: CASSLALGMVTEAFF; DNA: TGTGCCAGCAGCTTAGCCCTAGGGATGGTGACTGAAGCTTTCTTT
D: -; size: -; V: TRBV20-1; J: TRBJ2-5; CDR3: CSARRLAGLETQYF; DNA: TGCAGTGCCCGACGGCTAGCCGGGTTAGAGACCCAGTACTTC
D: TRBD1; size: few; V: TRBV7-2; J: TRBJ1-2; CDR3: CASSSDRIYGYTF; DNA: TGTGCCAGCAGCTCGGACAGGATCTATGGCTACACCTTC
D: TRBD1; size: -; V: TRBV6-2/TRBV6-3; J: TRBJ2-7; CDR3: CASSFLSPGTGLDEQYF; DNA: TGTGCCAGCAGTTTCCTATCCCCCGGGACAGGGCTGGACGAGCAGTACTTC
D: TRBD2; size: few; V: TRBV6-1; J: TRBJ2-7; CDR3: CASIRTSGRSEQYF; DNA: TGTGCCAGCATTCGGACTAGCGGGAGAAGCGAGCAGTACTTC